This passage covers 3 T cell receptor beta chains from one sample sequenced in a study of blood T cell repertoires in COVID-19 (dated by TCRdb to the early 2020s). The library was prepared using the immunoSEQ multiplex PCR assay. TCRdb carries this immuneACCESS record with in-frame sequences only. Its versions omit some clonotypes, under half of them owing to an unresolved V gene in the studies checked, with the rest unexplained. Across this sample there are over 250,000 clones, with 65% to 90% seen only once. The ten biggest clones cover 5.1% of the sample. Sequencing was carried out using peripheral blood. These receptors were taken from a man aged 45 to 65 with active or convalescent COVID-19.

This chain links TRBV29-1 with TRBJ1-2; 8 bases map to TRBD1. From germline, CDR1 is SQVTM and CDR2 ANQGSEA. This CDR3 is 13 amino acids long. Germline trimming cut 6 bases from V and 5 bases from J; bases unmatched to any gene: 8. CDR3 protein: CSVGQGLEYGYTF. Written as DNA, the CDR3 is TGCAGCGTCGGACAGGGTCTAGAGTATGGCTACACCTTC. Using reference TRBV29-1 and TRBJ1-2 for the parts outside the CDR3, the full variable domain is SAVISQKPSRDICQRGTSLTIQCQVDSQVTMMFWYRQQPGQSLTLIATANQGSEATYESGFVIDKFPISRPNLTFSTLTVSNMSPEDSSIYLCSVGQGLEYGYTFGSGTRLTVV.

The V and J genes are TRBV7-9 and TRBJ2-5; tentatively, D is TRBD1 (5 bases). From germline, CDR1 is SEHNR and CDR2 FQNEAQ (reference sequence). There are 14 residues in the CDR3. V shed 1 base and J shed 7 bases, with 13 bases lying between them. CDR3 residues: CASSLGGRALTQYF. CDR3 sequence (DNA): TGTGCCAGCAGCTTAGGGGGCAGGGCATTGACCCAGTACTTC.

The chain carries TRBV2 and TRBJ2-2, with D maybe TRBD2 (7 bases). Trimming stripped 10 bases from V and 7 bases from J, with 19 bases between. In germline, CDR1 is SNHLY, CDR2 FYNNEI. The CDR3 loop spans 14 amino acids. The CDR3 loop reads CATRGGQGNGELFF. The CDR3 nucleotides read TGTGCCACCAGGGGAGGGCAGGGGAACGGGGAGCTGTTTTTT.